The 25 T cell receptor beta chains below were found in one sample sequenced in a study of shared clonotypes between healthy human individuals. Sequencing used immunoSEQ multiplex PCR; TCRdb keeps in-frame clones, though not all of them. The sample shows 950,000 to 1,300,000 clones, under 80% of them seen only once. Sequencing was carried out using memory CD4+ T cells sorted from blood. Sample subset: CD45RA-negative fraction. The receptors shown here come from a man between 18 and 29 years old in good health.

V usage is TRBV6-5 and J usage is TRBJ1-2, with D uncertain. V was trimmed by 5 bases and J by 4 bases, leaving 17 bases between them. The CDR3 is 15 amino acids. Germline loops: CDR1 MNHEY, CDR2 SVGAGI. DNA of the CDR3: TGTGCCAGCAGTCTGGGCGGTTTCGGCCGCTATGGCTACACCTTC. Amino acid sequence: CASSLGGFGRYGYTF.

About this clone: Other DNA sequences within the sample encode an identical CDR3. This rearrangement joins TRBV15 to TRBJ1-1; no clear D. The CDR3 extends over 12 amino acids. Germline values: CDR1 LNHNV, CDR2 YYDKDF (reference sequence). Trimming cost V 8 bases and J 5 bases, with 12 bases left between them. The chain's CDR3 is CATGGRGTEAFF. In DNA, the CDR3 is TGTGCCACCGGAGGAAGAGGGACTGAAGCTTTCTTT. Looking up the rest from reference TRBV15 and TRBJ1-1 gives the full variable domain: DAMVIQNPRYQVTQFGKPVTLSCSQTLNHNVMYWYQQKSSQAPKLLFHYYDKDFNNEADTPDNFQSRRPNTSFCFLDIRSPGLGDTAMYLCATGGRGTEAFFGQGTRLTVV.

This clone was seen once. The chain uses TRBV4-1 and TRBJ2-1; 12 bases agree with TRBD2. The J segment lost 1 base and the V segment lost 4 bases, leaving 5 bases of the junction unmatched. Germline V gene lookup returns CDR1 MGHRA and CDR2 YSYEKL. CDR3 size: 17 residues. This CDR3 is CASSPRTSGVSYNEQFF. DNA of the CDR3: TGCGCCAGCAGCCCTCGGACTAGCGGGGTATCCTACAATGAGCAGTTCTTC.

This clone was detected many times. V and J are TRBV11-2 and TRBJ2-5; 8 bases align to TRBD1. The J segment lost 8 bases and the V segment lost 5 bases, leaving 10 bases of the junction unmatched. Germline loops: CDR1 SGHAT, CDR2 FQNNGV. The CDR3 runs 14 residues. For the CDR3, the DNA is TGTGCCAGCAGCCGGGGACAGGTGGCGAACACCCAGTACTTC. Translation gives CASSRGQVANTQYF.

Turning to this clone: The sample carries other DNA sequences with the same CDR3. The chain has TRBV5-6 and TRBJ2-5; D gene ambiguous. CDR1 and CDR2 from the germline V gene are SGHDT and YYEEEE. V was trimmed by 0 bases and J by 2 bases, leaving 11 bases between them. The CDR3 has 15 residues. CDR3 protein: CASSLGPGGQETQYF. The DNA for the CDR3 is TGTGCCAGCAGCTTGGGTCCAGGCGGACAAGAGACCCAGTACTTC.

This chain links TRBV7-9 with TRBJ2-7, with no clear D. The CDR3 is 15 amino acids. With 4 bases removed from V and 4 bases from J, the gap between germline ends came to 17 bases. The V gene's germline CDR1 is SEHNR and CDR2 FQNEAQ (reference sequence). For the CDR3, the DNA is TGTGCCAGCAGCTCAGACTCGCACGGGTTTTACGAGCAGTACTTC. Translation gives CASSSDSHGFYEQYF. The complete variable domain, with remaining parts taken from reference TRBV7-9 and TRBJ2-7, reads DTGVSQNPRHKITKRGQNVTFRCDPISEHNRLYWYRQTLGQGPEFLTYFQNEAQLEKSRLLSDRFSAERPKGSFSTLEIQRTEQGDSAMYLCASSSDSHGFYEQYFGPGTRLTVT.

The genes are TRBV9 and TRBJ1-6; unclear D gene. The germline V gene has CDR1 SGDLS and CDR2 YYNGEE. The CDR3 extends over 16 amino acids. V lost 3 bases and J lost 2, with 12 bases in between. CDR3: CASSASDGAYNSPLHF. Here the CDR3 DNA reads TGTGCCAGCAGCGCCTCCGACGGAGCCTATAATTCACCCCTCCACTTT. Combining the CDR3 with reference TRBV9 and TRBJ1-6 gives the whole variable domain DSGVTQTPKHLITATGQRVTLRCSPRSGDLSVYWYQQSLDQGLQFLIQYYNGEERAKGNILERFSAQQFPDLHSELNLSSLELGDSALYFCASSASDGAYNSPLHFGNGTRLTVT.

The chain combines TRBV4-1 with TRBJ2-7; tentatively, D is TRBD2 (6 bases). CDR1 is MGHRA and CDR2 is YSYEKL in the germline V gene. This CDR3 region has 16 residues. Trimming removed 1 base at V and 0 bases at J, with 13 bases between. DNA of the CDR3: TGCGCCAGCAGCCAAGCCGGGACTCGGAACTCCTACGAGCAGTACTTC. Its translation: CASSQAGTRNSYEQYF.

The V gene is TRBV28, the J gene TRBJ2-2, with D unclear. Trimming took 6 bases from V and 2 from J, leaving 19 bases between them. The CDR3 spans 17 residues. Germline CDR1 reads MDHEN; CDR2 reads SYDVKM. Here the CDR3 DNA reads TGTGCCAGCAGCTCCCTTTTTACATGGGGAAACACCGGGGAGCTGTTTTTT. It is translated as CASSSLFTWGNTGELFF.

CDR3 protein: CASSPQIRDRADYEQYF. The CDR3 DNA follows: TGTGCCAGCAGCCCGCAGATCCGGGACAGGGCGGACTACGAGCAGTACTTC. The chain carries TRBV7-9 and TRBJ2-7; 9 bases fit TRBD1. This CDR3 is 17 amino acids long. Trimming removed 5 bases from V and 3 bases from J; junction bases left unmatched: 14. Germline CDR1 is SEHNR and CDR2 is FQNEAQ (reference sequence).

The CDR3 protein is CASSQEDQKTGELFF. CDR3 in DNA: TGCGCCAGCAGCCAAGAGGACCAAAAGACCGGGGAGCTGTTTTTT. The chain couples TRBV4-3 to TRBJ2-2, with D unresolved. CDR3 size: 15 residues. Trimming took 0 bases from V and 5 from J, leaving 10 bases between them. Per the germline V gene, CDR1 is LGHNA and CDR2 is YSLEER.

V gene TRBV25-1 combines with J gene TRBJ1-6, with 10 bases aligning to TRBD1. CDR3 length: 15 amino acids. V shed 5 bases and J 7 bases; nucleotides not matched to a gene: 5. Germline loops: CDR1 MGHDK, CDR2 SYGVNS. CDR3 protein: CASSHPGQGNSPLHF. CDR3 nucleotide sequence: TGTGCCAGCAGTCACCCGGGACAGGGGAATTCACCCCTCCACTTT.

The genes are TRBV15 and TRBJ2-3; tentatively, D is TRBD1 (5 bases). The germline V gene encodes CDR1 LNHNV and CDR2 YYDKDF (reference sequence). The V gene lost 0 bases and the J gene lost 0 bases, with 10 bases spanning the gap. The CDR3 loop spans 16 amino acids. This CDR3 reads CATSRDAGSSTDTQYF. In DNA, the CDR3 is TGTGCCACCAGCAGAGATGCAGGGTCTAGCACAGATACGCAGTATTTT.

This sequence joins TRBV9 and TRBJ1-5, with D uncertain. The CDR3 consists of 15 residues. The V and J ends lost 4 bases and 6 bases respectively, with 17 bases between them. The germline V gene encodes CDR1 SGDLS and CDR2 YYNGEE. CDR3 sequence (DNA): TGTGCCAGCAGCCTTGGACCGGGCCCCGCTCAGCCCCAGCATTTT. Protein: CASSLGPGPAQPQHF.

This chain connects TRBV5-4 to TRBJ2-3; TRBD1 matches at 9 bases. This CDR3 spans 14 amino acids. V shed 4 bases and J 7 bases; nucleotides not matched to a gene: 7. Germline lookup yields CDR1 SGHNT and CDR2 YYREEE (reference sequence). The CDR3 nucleotides are TGTGCCAGCAGCCAACAGGGGGCTAGAAATACGCAGTATTTT. Encoded protein: CASSQQGARNTQYF.

This clone was seen a few times. The chain couples TRBV7-2 to TRBJ1-1; weak D call: TRBD1 (6 bases). The length of the CDR3 is 15 residues. Deletions cut 5 bases from V and 0 bases from J, with 13 bases between. Germline V gene data show CDR1 as SGHTA and CDR2 as FQGNSA. CDR3 in DNA: TGTGCCAGCAGCCGCCGCGGGACAATGAACACTGAAGCTTTCTTT. This codes for CASSRRGTMNTEAFF.

The table lists this clone with a count of one. The chain joins TRBV7-2 to TRBJ1-5; 9 nucleotides line up with TRBD1. Germline loops: CDR1 SGHTA, CDR2 FQGNSA. J was trimmed by 2 bases and V by 5 bases; bases with no gene match: 7. The CDR3 totals 16 residues. CDR3 in DNA: TGTGCCAGCAGCACCACAGGGGGCCTGGGCAATCAGCCCCAGCATTTT. As protein: CASSTTGGLGNQPQHF. Together with reference TRBV7-2 and TRBJ1-5, the CDR3 gives the full variable domain: GAGVSQSPSNKVTEKGKDVELRCDPISGHTALYWYRQSLGQGLEFLIYFQGNSAPDKSGLPSDRFSAERTGGSVSTLTIQRTQQEDSAVYLCASSTTGGLGNQPQHFGDGTRLSIL.

The chain employs TRBV25-1 and TRBJ1-4; D is unresolved. Germline V lookup: CDR1 MGHDK, CDR2 SYGVNS. Trimming pared 4 bases from V and 5 bases from J, leaving 8 bases between. This CDR3 spans 13 amino acids. CDR3 loop: CASSGQKNEKLFF. CDR3 bases: TGTGCCAGCAGTGGGCAGAAGAATGAAAAACTGTTTTTT. Looking up the rest from reference TRBV25-1 and TRBJ1-4 gives the full variable domain: EADIYQTPRYLVIGTGKKITLECSQTMGHDKMYWYQQDPGMELHLIHYSYGVNSTEKGDLSSESTVSRIRTEHFPLTLESARPSHTSQYLCASSGQKNEKLFFGSGTQLSVL.

This clone came up a few times. The rearrangement links TRBV30 to TRBJ1-6, with D perhaps matching TRBD1 (6 bases). In germline, CDR1 is GTSNPN, CDR2 SVGIG (reference sequence). The CDR3 length is 13 residues. The V end lost 2 bases, the J end lost 7 bases, and 9 bases lay between the germline ends. CDR3 loop: CAWSRGRNSPLHF. CDR3 nucleotides: TGTGCCTGGAGTCGGGGGCGGAATTCACCCCTCCACTTT. The full variable domain, rest sourced from reference TRBV30 and TRBJ1-6, is SQTIHQWPATLVQPVGSPLSLECTVEGTSNPNLYWYRQAAGRGLQLLFYSVGIGQISSEVPQNLSASRPQDRQFILSSKKLLLSDSGFYLCAWSRGRNSPLHFGNGTRLTVT.

V is TRBV14 and J is TRBJ2-7; D is unclear. The CDR3 loop spans 12 amino acids. Trimming shortened V by 4 bases and J by 4 bases, and 8 bases separated the two germline ends. Looked up from germline, CDR1 is SGHDN and CDR2 is FVKESK. The CDR3 loop is CASSRSPYEQYF. As DNA, the CDR3 is TGTGCCAGCAGCCGATCGCCGTACGAGCAGTACTTC.

The rearrangement links TRBV5-1 to TRBJ2-3; TRBD2 matches at 7 bases. J gave up 4 bases and V 3 bases, and 5 bases lay outside the gene matches. CDR1 and CDR2 (germline): SGHRS, YFSETQ. The CDR3 spans 14 residues. The CDR3 is CASSSGLVPDTQYF. The DNA for the CDR3 is TGCGCCAGCAGCTCCGGACTAGTCCCAGATACGCAGTATTTT.

This clone was detected only a few times. J is TRBJ2-2 and V is TRBV29-1, with 7 bases that match TRBD2. Per the germline V gene, CDR1 is SQVTM and CDR2 is ANQGSEA. Trimming at V came to 7 bases and at J to 4 bases, leaving 12 bases not matched to a gene. The CDR3 consists of 15 residues. The CDR3 reads CSARTDSGPTGELFF. DNA of the CDR3: TGCAGCGCCAGGACTGATAGCGGGCCCACCGGGGAGCTGTTTTTT.

This clone occurred a few times. The chain is built from TRBV30 and TRBJ1-1; D unresolved. CDR1 and CDR2 (germline): GTSNPN, SVGIG (reference sequence). Trimming stripped 5 bases from V and 6 bases from J, with 13 bases between. This CDR3 is 12 amino acids long. The CDR3 DNA follows: TGTGCCTGGCAAAGGTCTTGGGCTGAAGCTTTCTTT. Translating gives CAWQRSWAEAFF. The complete variable domain, with remaining parts taken from reference TRBV30 and TRBJ1-1, reads SQTIHQWPATLVQPVGSPLSLECTVEGTSNPNLYWYRQAAGRGLQLLFYSVGIGQISSEVPQNLSASRPQDRQFILSSKKLLLSDSGFYLCAWQRSWAEAFFGQGTRLTVV.

This clone was seen only a few times. This chain joins TRBV5-1 and TRBJ1-6; 7 nucleotides agree with TRBD1. This CDR3 region has 15 residues. CDR1 SGHRS and CDR2 YFSETQ come from the germline V gene. With 0 bases clipped from V and 8 bases from J, the junction kept 5 bases outside the gene matches. CDR3 bases: TGCGCCAGCAGCTTGGGAGGAGGGGGCTATTCACCCCTCCACTTT. It specifies CASSLGGGGYSPLHF.

CDR3 nucleotides: TGTGCCACATCCCTTTTTGGAGTGGGCGAAAAACTGTTTTTT. Translating gives CATSLFGVGEKLFF. The V call is TRBV28, the J call TRBJ1-4, with D uncertain. The germline V and J ends were trimmed by 10 bases and 8 bases, with 20 bases remaining between them. CDR1 is MDHEN and CDR2 is SYDVKM in the germline V gene. The CDR3 is 14 residues long.